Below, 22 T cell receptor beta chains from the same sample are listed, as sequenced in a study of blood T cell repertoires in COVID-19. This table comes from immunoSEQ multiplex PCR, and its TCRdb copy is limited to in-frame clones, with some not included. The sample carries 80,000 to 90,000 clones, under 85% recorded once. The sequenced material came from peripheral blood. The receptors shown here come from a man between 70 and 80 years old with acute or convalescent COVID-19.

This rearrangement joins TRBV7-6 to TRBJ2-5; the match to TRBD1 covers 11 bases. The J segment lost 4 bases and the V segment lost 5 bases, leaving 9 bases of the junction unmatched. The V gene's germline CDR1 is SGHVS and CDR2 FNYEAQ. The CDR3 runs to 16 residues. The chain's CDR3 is CASSPRTGGMGETQYF. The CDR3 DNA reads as TGTGCCAGCAGCCCTCGGACAGGGGGCATGGGAGAGACCCAGTACTTC.

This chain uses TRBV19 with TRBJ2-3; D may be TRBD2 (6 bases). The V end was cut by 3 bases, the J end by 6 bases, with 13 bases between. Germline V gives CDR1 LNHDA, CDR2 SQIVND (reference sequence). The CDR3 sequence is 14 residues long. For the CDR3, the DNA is TGTGCCAGTAGTATTGGGACTTCCCCCGATACGCAGTATTTT. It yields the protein CASSIGTSPDTQYF. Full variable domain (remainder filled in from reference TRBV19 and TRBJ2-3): DGGITQSPKYLFRKEGQNVTLSCEQNLNHDAMYWYRQDPGQGLRLIYYSQIVNDFQKGDIAEGYSVSREKKESFPLTVTSAQKNPTAFYLCASSIGTSPDTQYFGPGTRLTVL.

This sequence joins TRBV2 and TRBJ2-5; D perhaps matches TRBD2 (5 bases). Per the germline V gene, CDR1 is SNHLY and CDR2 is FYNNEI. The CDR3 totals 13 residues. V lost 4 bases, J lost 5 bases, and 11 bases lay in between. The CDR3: CASSGRWRETQYF. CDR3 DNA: TGTGCCAGCAGTGGAAGATGGAGGGAGACCCAGTACTTC.

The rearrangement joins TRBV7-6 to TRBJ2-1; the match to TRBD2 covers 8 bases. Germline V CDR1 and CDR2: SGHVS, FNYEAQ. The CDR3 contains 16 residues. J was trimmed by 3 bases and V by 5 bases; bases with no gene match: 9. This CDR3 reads CASSPGAGAYYNEQFF. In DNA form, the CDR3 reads TGTGCCAGCAGCCCAGGAGCGGGGGCATACTACAATGAGCAGTTCTTC. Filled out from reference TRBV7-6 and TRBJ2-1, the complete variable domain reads GAGVSQSPRYKVTKRGQDVALRCDPISGHVSLYWYRQALGQGPEFLTYFNYEAQQDKSGLPNDRFSAERPEGSISTLTIQRTEQRDSAMYRCASSPGAGAYYNEQFFGPGTRLTVL.

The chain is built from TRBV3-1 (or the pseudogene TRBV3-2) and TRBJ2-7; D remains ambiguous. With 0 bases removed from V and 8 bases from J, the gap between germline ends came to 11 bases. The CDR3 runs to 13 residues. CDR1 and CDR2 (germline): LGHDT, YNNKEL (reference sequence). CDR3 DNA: TGTGCCAGCAGCCAAGATCAAACTCCGCAGCAGTACTTC. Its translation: CASSQDQTPQQYF.

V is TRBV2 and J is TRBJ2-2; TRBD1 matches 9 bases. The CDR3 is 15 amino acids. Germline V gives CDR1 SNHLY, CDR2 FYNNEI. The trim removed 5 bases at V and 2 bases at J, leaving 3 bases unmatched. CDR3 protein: CASSRQGVNTGELFF. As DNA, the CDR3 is TGTGCCAGCAGTCGACAGGGGGTCAACACCGGGGAGCTGTTTTTT.

In DNA form, the CDR3 reads TGTGCCAGCAGTTCTCCGGGACAGGGGAACACCGGGGAGCTGTTTTTT. This encodes CASSSPGQGNTGELFF. V usage is TRBV28 and J usage is TRBJ2-2, with TRBD1 matching over 9 bases. The V gene end was trimmed by 4 bases and the J gene end by 1 base; junction bases not matched to a gene: 4. Germline V gene data show CDR1 as MDHEN and CDR2 as SYDVKM. This CDR3 contains 16 residues.

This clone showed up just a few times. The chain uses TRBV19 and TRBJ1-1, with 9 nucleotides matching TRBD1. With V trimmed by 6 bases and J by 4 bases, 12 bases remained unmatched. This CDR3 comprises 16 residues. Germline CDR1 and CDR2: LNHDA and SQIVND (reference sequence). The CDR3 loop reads CASSPPRDRVVTEAFF. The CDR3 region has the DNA TGTGCCAGTAGCCCACCGCGGGACAGGGTAGTCACTGAAGCTTTCTTT.

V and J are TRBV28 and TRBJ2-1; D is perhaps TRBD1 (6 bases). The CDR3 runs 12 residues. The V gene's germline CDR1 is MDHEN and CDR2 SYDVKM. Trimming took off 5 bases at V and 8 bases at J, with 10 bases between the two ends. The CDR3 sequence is CASSKQGYEQFF. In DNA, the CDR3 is TGTGCCAGCAGTAAACAGGGTTATGAGCAGTTCTTC.

CDR3 protein: CASSLERGNTEAFF. CDR3 nucleotide sequence: TGTGCCAGCAGCTTAGAAAGGGGTAACACTGAAGCTTTCTTT. V is TRBV7-2 and J is TRBJ1-1, with D perhaps TRBD1 (5 bases). Germline V lookup: CDR1 SGHTA, CDR2 FQGNSA. There are 14 residues in the CDR3. The V end was cut by 1 base, the J end by 2 bases, with 8 bases between.

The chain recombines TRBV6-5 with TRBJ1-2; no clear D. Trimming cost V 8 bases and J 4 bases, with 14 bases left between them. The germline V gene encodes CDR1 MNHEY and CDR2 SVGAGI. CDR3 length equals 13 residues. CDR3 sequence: CASWRSGGYGYTF. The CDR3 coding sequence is TGTGCCAGCTGGCGTAGTGGAGGCTATGGCTACACCTTC.

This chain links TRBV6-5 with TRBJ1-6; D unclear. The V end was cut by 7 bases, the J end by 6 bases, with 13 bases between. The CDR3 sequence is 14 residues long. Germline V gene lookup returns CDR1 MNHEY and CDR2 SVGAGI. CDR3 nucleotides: TGTGCCAGCACCCGTCGTCTCCTTAATTCACCCCTCCACTTT. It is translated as CASTRRLLNSPLHF.

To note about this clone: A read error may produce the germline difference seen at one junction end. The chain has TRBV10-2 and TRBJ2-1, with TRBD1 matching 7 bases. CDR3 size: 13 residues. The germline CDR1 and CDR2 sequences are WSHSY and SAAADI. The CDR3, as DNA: TGCGCCAGCCGTGACAGGGCCGGGAATGAGCAGTTCTTC. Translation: CASRDRAGNEQFF.

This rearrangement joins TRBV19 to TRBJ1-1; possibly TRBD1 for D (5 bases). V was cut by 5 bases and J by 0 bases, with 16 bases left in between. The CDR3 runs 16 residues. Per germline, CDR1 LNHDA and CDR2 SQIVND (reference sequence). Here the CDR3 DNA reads TGTGCCAGTAGTCCCCTTGGGGCGCGAATGAACACTGAAGCTTTCTTT. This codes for CASSPLGARMNTEAFF.

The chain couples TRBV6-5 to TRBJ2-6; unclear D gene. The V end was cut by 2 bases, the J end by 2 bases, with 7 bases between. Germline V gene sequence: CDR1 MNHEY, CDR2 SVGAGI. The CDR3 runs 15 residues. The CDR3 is CASSYVIAGANVLTF. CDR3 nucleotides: TGTGCCAGCAGTTACGTGATAGCTGGGGCCAACGTCCTGACTTTC.

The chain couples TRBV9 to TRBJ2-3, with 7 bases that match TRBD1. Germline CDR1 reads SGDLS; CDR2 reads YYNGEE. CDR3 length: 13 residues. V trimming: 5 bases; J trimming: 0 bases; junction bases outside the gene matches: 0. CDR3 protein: CASRQGSTDTQYF. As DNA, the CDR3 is TGTGCCAGCAGACAGGGGAGCACAGATACGCAGTATTTT. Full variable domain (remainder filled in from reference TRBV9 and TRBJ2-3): DSGVTQTPKHLITATGQRVTLRCSPRSGDLSVYWYQQSLDQGLQFLIQYYNGEERAKGNILERFSAQQFPDLHSELNLSSLELGDSALYFCASRQGSTDTQYFGPGTRLTVL.

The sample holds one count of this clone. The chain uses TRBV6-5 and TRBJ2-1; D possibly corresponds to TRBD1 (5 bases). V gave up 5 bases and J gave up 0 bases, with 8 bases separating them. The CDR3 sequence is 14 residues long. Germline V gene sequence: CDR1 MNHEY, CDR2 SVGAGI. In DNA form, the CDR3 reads TGTGCCAGCAGTCGACAGAGCTCCTACAATGAGCAGTTCTTC. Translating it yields CASSRQSSYNEQFF.

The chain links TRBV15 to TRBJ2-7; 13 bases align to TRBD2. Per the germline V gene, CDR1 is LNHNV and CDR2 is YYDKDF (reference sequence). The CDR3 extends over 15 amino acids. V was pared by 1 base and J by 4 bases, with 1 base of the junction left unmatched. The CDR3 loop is CATSRGTSGGYEQYF. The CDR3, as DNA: TGTGCCACCAGCAGAGGGACTAGCGGGGGTTACGAGCAGTACTTC.

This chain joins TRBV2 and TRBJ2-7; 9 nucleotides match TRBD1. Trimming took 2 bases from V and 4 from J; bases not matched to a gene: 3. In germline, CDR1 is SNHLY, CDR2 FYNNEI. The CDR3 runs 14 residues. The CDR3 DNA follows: TGTGCCAGCAGTGAATTGACAGGGGGGTACGAGCAGTACTTC. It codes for CASSELTGGYEQYF.

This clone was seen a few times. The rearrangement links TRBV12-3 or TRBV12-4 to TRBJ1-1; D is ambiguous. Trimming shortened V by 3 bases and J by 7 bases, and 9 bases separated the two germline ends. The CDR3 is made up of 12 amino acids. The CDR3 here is CASSFAAIEAFF. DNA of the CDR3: TGTGCCAGCAGTTTTGCGGCTATTGAAGCTTTCTTT.

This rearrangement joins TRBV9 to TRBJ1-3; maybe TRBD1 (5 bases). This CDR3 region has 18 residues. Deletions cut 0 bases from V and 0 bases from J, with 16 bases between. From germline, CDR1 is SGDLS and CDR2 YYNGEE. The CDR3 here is CASSVAITGAGSGNTIYF. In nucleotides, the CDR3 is TGTGCCAGCAGCGTAGCCATTACAGGCGCCGGCTCTGGAAACACCATATATTTT.

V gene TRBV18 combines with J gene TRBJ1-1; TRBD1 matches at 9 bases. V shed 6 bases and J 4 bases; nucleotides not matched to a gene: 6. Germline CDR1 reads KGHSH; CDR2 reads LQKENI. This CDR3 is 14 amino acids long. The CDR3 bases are TGTGCCAGCTCCCTAACAGGGGGCTCCACTGAAGCTTTCTTT. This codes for CASSLTGGSTEAFF.